A selection of T cell receptor beta chains follows, all from one sample in a study of shared clonotypes between healthy human individuals. Sequencing used immunoSEQ multiplex PCR; TCRdb keeps in-frame clones, though not all of them. The sample lists about 2.1 million clones; 93% were seen once. Sequencing was carried out using naive CD8+ T cells from PBMCs. The receptors derive from a man between 18 and 35 years old in good health. Some clones in this sample may be carry-over from other donors' samples. Each CDR3 is given with its conserved first and last residue. Each record gives: D gene, V gene, clone size, J gene, CDR3 protein, CDR3 DNA. A D gene is named only where the DNA matches it firmly. Not every row has a clone size; where given, it reads once, few, many or a size class.

.,TRBV27,.,TRBJ2-2,CASSLPVTGELFF,TGTGCCAGCAGTTTACCTGTCACCGGGGAGCTGTTTTTT
.,TRBV6-1,.,TRBJ1-1,CASSEGRGIEAFF,TGTGCCAGCAGTGAAGGTAGGGGTATTGAAGCTTTCTTT
.,TRBV5-8,.,TRBJ2-2,CASSPRTFGELFF,TGTGCCAGCAGCCCACGGACATTCGGGGAGCTGTTTTTT
.,TRBV28,.,TRBJ2-5,CASSLPPGTAQETQYF,TGTGCCAGCAGTCTCCCCCCCGGGACGGCTCAAGAGACCCAGTACTTC
.,TRBV9,.,TRBJ1-5,CASSPSGLSNQPQHF,TGTGCCAGCTCCCCGTCGGGCCTTAGCAATCAGCCCCAGCATTTT
TRBD2,TRBV4-3,once,TRBJ2-2,CASSQVPAGGLPGELFF,TGCGCCAGCAGCCAAGTTCCCGCGGGGGGGCTACCCGGGGAGCTGTTTTTT
.,TRBV19,.,TRBJ1-1,CASTQDSREAFF,TGTGCCAGTACCCAGGACAGCCGAGAAGCTTTCTTT
.,TRBV5-1,.,TRBJ1-1,CASSLGDLGGTEAFF,TGCGCCAGCAGCTTGGGGGATCTTGGGGGCACTGAAGCTTTCTTT
TRBD1,TRBV6-5,.,TRBJ2-7,CASSSGQGMNEQYF,TGTGCCAGCAGTTCGGGACAGGGGATGAACGAGCAGTACTTC
.,TRBV7-6,.,TRBJ2-3,CASSEFGPSTDTQYF,TGTGCCAGCAGCGAATTCGGGCCTAGCACAGATACGCAGTATTTT
.,TRBV11-3,.,TRBJ2-1,CASSFYGREQFF,TGTGCCAGCAGCTTTTATGGGAGGGAGCAGTTCTTC
TRBD2,TRBV29-1,.,TRBJ2-3,CSVEITNGRAGTQYF,TGCAGCGTTGAAATTACTAACGGGAGGGCCGGTACGCAGTATTTT
.,TRBV7-6,.,TRBJ2-7,CASSYGTNYEQYF,TGTGCCAGCAGCTACGGGACAAACTACGAGCAGTACTTC
TRBD1,TRBV9,.,TRBJ1-2,CASSVGRTGEYYGYTF,TGTGCCAGCAGCGTAGGGCGGACAGGGGAGTACTATGGCTACACCTTC
TRBD2,TRBV27,.,TRBJ2-7,CASTPRSGSYEQYF,TGTGCCAGCACCCCTCGGAGCGGGAGTTACGAGCAGTACTTC
.,TRBV10-3,.,TRBJ2-2,CAIGSGELFF,TGTGCCATTGGTTCCGGGGAGCTGTTTTTT
.,TRBV27,.,TRBJ2-7,CASSFGPRPTTEQYF,TGTGCCAGCAGTTTCGGGCCACGGCCAACTACCGAGCAGTACTTC
.,TRBV27,.,TRBJ1-5,CASSDFSNQPQHF,TGTGCCAGCAGTGATTTTAGCAATCAGCCCCAGCATTTT
TRBD1,TRBV6-1,.,TRBJ1-1,CASSPTGFLHEAFF,TGTGCCAGCAGCCCGACAGGGTTCCTGCATGAAGCTTTCTTT
.,TRBV4-1,.,TRBJ2-1,CASSLQLAYNEQFF,TGCGCCAGCAGCCTCCAGCTTGCCTACAATGAGCAGTTCTTC
TRBD2,TRBV11-2,once,TRBJ2-1,CASSLGSGGYNEQFF,TGTGCCAGCAGCTTGGGTAGCGGGGGGTACAATGAGCAGTTCTTC
.,TRBV5-6,.,TRBJ2-2,CASSFSITGELFF,TGTGCCAGCAGCTTTAGTATCACCGGGGAGCTGTTTTTT
.,TRBV4-1,few,TRBJ1-5,CASSPRRGNQPQHF,TGCGCCAGCAGCCCGAGGCGGGGTAATCAGCCCCAGCATTTT
.,TRBV28,.,TRBJ2-7,CASSLFAGTSSYEQYF,TGTGCCAGCAGTTTATTTGCAGGGACCAGCTCCTACGAGCAGTACTTC
.,TRBV7-2,.,TRBJ2-2,CASTDIAGELFF,TGTGCCAGCACGGACATTGCCGGGGAGCTGTTTTTT
.,TRBV19,once,TRBJ1-5,CASSIESPASNQPQHF,TGTGCCAGTAGTATAGAATCCCCAGCTAGCAATCAGCCCCAGCATTTT
TRBD1,TRBV27,.,TRBJ2-7,CASRLGQNGVHEQYF,TGTGCCAGCAGGCTGGGACAGAACGGTGTTCACGAGCAGTACTTC
.,TRBV4-1,.,TRBJ2-1,CASSRDGGQNNEQFF,TGCGCCAGCAGCCGAGACGGGGGCCAAAACAATGAGCAGTTCTTC
TRBD1,TRBV7-9,.,TRBJ2-7,CASNPSSGQGAEYEQYF,TGTGCCAGCAACCCAAGTTCGGGACAGGGGGCTGAGTACGAGCAGTACTTC
TRBD1,TRBV7-9,.,TRBJ1-1,CASSLARPDRGLIITEAFF,TGTGCCAGCAGCTTAGCCCGTCCGGACAGGGGGCTGATCATCACTGAAGCTTTCTTT
.,TRBV6-1,.,TRBJ2-5,CASSLVFPETQYF,TGTGCCAGCAGCCTAGTGTTCCCAGAGACCCAGTACTTC
.,TRBV5-5,.,TRBJ1-1,CASSPFRWMNTEAFF,TGTGCCAGCAGCCCTTTCAGGTGGATGAACACTGAAGCTTTCTTT
TRBD1,TRBV7-3,.,TRBJ2-2,CASSLAGGRDGELFF,TGTGCCAGCAGCTTAGCAGGGGGCCGTGACGGGGAGCTGTTTTTT
.,TRBV5-4,.,TRBJ2-1,CASSLLASENNEQFF,TGTGCCAGCAGCTTGCTGGCTAGTGAGAACAATGAGCAGTTCTTC
TRBD2,TRBV2,.,TRBJ2-7,CASSETPLAAYEQYF,TGTGCCAGCAGTGAAACCCCACTAGCGGCCTACGAGCAGTACTTC
.,TRBV14,.,TRBJ2-5,CASSPLGPKPFDRTQYF,TGTGCCAGCAGCCCGCTCGGACCGAAGCCTTTTGATCGGACCCAGTACTTC